This TCR beta chain is drawn from a study of cytomegalovirus exposure and HLA in healthy donors. Background on the study: An early data release held 75 million to 100 million unique TCRs from HLA-typed donors.

Both 60 Vbeta primers and 13 Jbeta primers went into the PCR. As originally analysed: In a later analysis, roughly 11 million of 60 million to 80 million unique beta chains occurred in at least two donors. Profiling relied on immunoSEQ multiplex PCR, and the TCRdb table lists in-frame clones only, not all of them. That table is the source of V, J and clone size, and D and trimming were worked out from the DNA. The table has about 150,000 clones, about four fifths seen once. The germline CDR1 and CDR2 sequences are SGHNT and YENEEA. This CDR3 has 20 amino acids. V lost 2 bases and J lost 4; bases outside the gene matches: 17. On this clone itself: The antigen is undetermined.

Regarding the study as a whole: In an earlier analysis, about 87% or about 30%: the productive usage of most TCR beta V segments.

The receptor was isolated from a man aged 45-65 years in good health and CMV-seropositive. The sample was PBMCs. V is TRBV11-3 and J is TRBJ2-6, with 7 bases that match TRBD2. CDR3: CASSLRGRRESYSGANVLTF. CDR3 bases: TGTGCCAGCAGCTTAAGGGGACGGCGGGAGTCTTACTCGGGGGCCAACGTCCTGACTTTC.